Sequencing of this T cell receptor beta chain was carried out in a study of CD8 T cells in Susac syndrome. Study-level background: The Susac syndrome patients were therapy-naive, on corticosteroids, or on intravenous immunoglobulin alone at blood draw.

This clonotype showed up just a few times. The CDR3 has 15 residues. Germline CDR1 KGHSH, CDR2 LQKENI. The V gene lost 3 bases and the J gene lost 1 base, with 13 bases spanning the gap. RNA in amounts of roughly 0.5 to 1 ug was reverse transcribed with random hexamers. Each CDR3 protein is one row after TCRdb ran MiXCR on the immunoSEQ multiplex PCR reads. In the table there are around 170,000 distinct CDR3 sequences, roughly 94% of which are singletons. The sample was CD4+ T cells from PBMCs. The V gene is TRBV18, the J gene TRBJ2-7; a weak D match, TRBD1 (6 bases). The clonotype comes from a human donor with Susac syndrome. The CDR3 region is CASSPGTGISYEQYF. CDR3 DNA: TGTGCCAGCTCACCTGGAACAGGGATTTCCTACGAGCAGTACTTC.